The 28 T cell receptor beta chains below come from one sample, sequenced in a study of PD-1 blockade in mismatch repair-deficient tumors. This table comes from immunoSEQ multiplex PCR, and its TCRdb copy is limited to in-frame clones, with some not included. The data contain fewer than 25,000 clones, approximately 80% of them seen just once; the ten biggest clones take up roughly 1.4%. The source was PBMCs, collected 52 weeks after starting pembrolizumab. All receptors come from an adult with mismatch repair-deficient cancer.

This clone was counted between two and nine times. J is TRBJ2-7 and V is TRBV7-2, with 10 bases identical to TRBD2. CDR3 length equals 15 residues. Germline lookup yields CDR1 SGHTA and CDR2 FQGNSA. With V trimmed by 1 base and J by 4 bases, 4 bases remained unmatched. CDR3: CASSLGTSGYYEQYF. The DNA of the CDR3 is TGTGCCAGCAGCTTAGGGACTAGCGGATATTACGAGCAGTACTTC. The full variable domain, its missing parts supplied by reference TRBV7-2 and TRBJ2-7, is GAGVSQSPSNKVTEKGKDVELRCDPISGHTALYWYRQSLGQGLEFLIYFQGNSAPDKSGLPSDRFSAERTGGSVSTLTIQRTQQEDSAVYLCASSLGTSGYYEQYFGPGTRLTVT.

The V and J genes are TRBV5-1 and TRBJ2-1; 11 bases fit TRBD1. This CDR3 contains 15 residues. The ends lost 4 bases at V and 7 bases at J; junction bases unmatched: 7. CDR1 is SGHRS, CDR2 YFSETQ, per germline. The CDR3 coding sequence is TGCGCCAGCAGCACCGGGACAGGGGGTACGAATGAGCAGTTCTTC. Its protein is CASSTGTGGTNEQFF.

This chain uses TRBV7-3 with TRBJ1-1; TRBD1 aligns across 8 bases. Germline trimming cut 2 bases from V and 1 base from J; bases unmatched to any gene: 15. The CDR3 is 19 residues long. Germline lookup yields CDR1 SGHTA and CDR2 FQGTGA. As DNA, the CDR3 is TGTGCCAGCAGCTTAGGGGGACAGGATGGGGCCTTTAGGAACACTGAAGCTTTCTTT. It codes for CASSLGGQDGAFRNTEAFF.

V gene TRBV29-1 combines with J gene TRBJ2-1; 7 nucleotides agree with TRBD2. Germline lookup yields CDR1 SQVTM and CDR2 ANQGSEA. The V segment lost 4 bases and the J segment 8 bases; nucleotides outside the gene matches: 11. There are 14 residues in the CDR3. This CDR3 is CSVVPRLAIDEQFF. CDR3 nucleotide sequence: TGCAGCGTTGTTCCAAGACTAGCTATCGATGAGCAGTTCTTC.

The rearrangement links TRBV14 to TRBJ2-4, with D tentatively TRBD2 (5 bases). The germline V and J ends were trimmed by 0 bases and 8 bases, with 14 bases remaining between them. The CDR3 runs 15 residues. CDR1 is SGHDN, CDR2 FVKESK, per germline. The CDR3 sequence is CASSQDRARGDIQYF. The CDR3 bases are TGTGCCAGCAGCCAAGACCGGGCCCGGGGAGACATTCAGTACTTC.

This clone was seen more than once but under ten times. The J gene is TRBJ2-7, the V gene TRBV28; D is perhaps TRBD1 (5 bases). The CDR3 sequence is 13 residues long. With 3 bases removed from V and 3 bases from J, the gap between germline ends came to 9 bases. In germline, CDR1 is MDHEN, CDR2 SYDVKM. CDR3 region: CASSFQGSYEQYF. The DNA of the CDR3 is TGTGCCAGCAGTTTCCAGGGTAGCTACGAGCAGTACTTC.

This clone turned up a few times. The chain links TRBV27 to TRBJ2-7; 7 positions match TRBD1. This CDR3 is built from 20 residues. Trimming removed 5 bases from V and 3 bases from J; junction bases left unmatched: 25. The germline V gene encodes CDR1 MNHEY and CDR2 SMNVEV (reference sequence). The CDR3 DNA sequence: TGTGCCAGCAGTCTTAAATCCGGGACAGATACCCTCCCGACTGACTACGAGCAGTACTTC. Translated, it gives CASSLKSGTDTLPTDYEQYF.

This rearrangement joins TRBV7-3 to TRBJ1-2; D ambiguous. The germline V gene encodes CDR1 SGHTA and CDR2 FQGTGA. CDR3 size: 13 residues. V shed 5 bases and J shed 4 bases, with 11 bases lying between them. The CDR3 coding sequence is TGTGCCAGCAGCGAAGACCGCGGCTATGGCTACACCTTC. This translates into CASSEDRGYGYTF.

This clone was seen a handful of times. The chain couples TRBV28 to TRBJ2-7; 8 nucleotides align to TRBD1. The CDR3 covers 14 residues. The junction had 9 bases not matched to a gene; V was cut back by 6 bases and J by 5 bases. Germline V gene data show CDR1 as MDHEN and CDR2 as SYDVKM. The CDR3: CASSEGQGAHEQYF. The CDR3 nucleotides read TGTGCCAGCAGCGAGGGGCAGGGGGCCCACGAGCAGTACTTC.

V usage is TRBV4-1 and J usage is TRBJ2-1; a possible D gene is TRBD1 (5 bases). With 4 bases removed from V and 4 bases from J, the gap between germline ends came to 8 bases. CDR1 is MGHRA, CDR2 YSYEKL, per germline. The CDR3 runs 13 residues. The CDR3 sequence is CASSRGGYNEQFF. DNA for the CDR3: TGCGCCAGCAGCCGGGGCGGATACAATGAGCAGTTCTTC.

The chain couples TRBV15 to TRBJ2-5, with 9 bases aligning to TRBD2. The V segment lost 0 bases and the J segment 3 bases; nucleotides outside the gene matches: 8. The CDR3 has 17 amino acids. Germline V gives CDR1 LNHNV, CDR2 YYDKDF (reference sequence). DNA for the CDR3: TGTGCCACCAGCAGAGATGCGGGCGGGAGGGGGGAAGAGACCCAGTACTTC. Translating it yields CATSRDAGGRGEETQYF.

This clone appeared a single time. This chain connects TRBV7-9 to TRBJ1-5; D is unclear. Per the germline V gene, CDR1 is SEHNR and CDR2 is FQNEAQ (reference sequence). This CDR3 region has 17 residues. With 0 bases removed from V and 3 bases from J, the gap between germline ends came to 15 bases. The CDR3 region is CASSLAVGNRDNQPQHF. The CDR3, as DNA: TGTGCCAGCAGCTTAGCAGTCGGGAATAGAGACAATCAGCCCCAGCATTTT. Full variable domain (rest looked up from reference TRBV7-9 and TRBJ1-5): DTGVSQNPRHKITKRGQNVTFRCDPISEHNRLYWYRQTLGQGPEFLTYFQNEAQLEKSRLLSDRFSAERPKGSFSTLEIQRTEQGDSAMYLCASSLAVGNRDNQPQHFGDGTRLSIL.

Only a few counts were recorded for this clone. This chain links TRBV28 with TRBJ2-1; tentatively, D is TRBD2 (6 bases). V was clipped by 8 bases and J by 4 bases, with 9 bases between them. There are 12 residues in the CDR3. Germline V lookup: CDR1 MDHEN, CDR2 SYDVKM. The CDR3 spells CASGGNYNEQFF. In DNA form, the CDR3 reads TGTGCCAGCGGCGGGAATTACAATGAGCAGTTCTTC.

The chain employs TRBV30 and TRBJ2-6, with D hard to call. Germline values: CDR1 GTSNPN, CDR2 SVGIG (reference sequence). This CDR3 region has 13 residues. The CDR3 is CAVGPTGANVLTF. The CDR3 DNA is TGTGCTGTTGGGCCAACAGGGGCCAACGTCCTGACTTTC.

The chain recombines TRBV21-1 with TRBJ1-6. TRBV21-1 is an annotated pseudogene. The CDR3 extends over 17 amino acids. CDR3 sequence reads: CASSKGGLLPNPSPLHF. The CDR3 DNA sequence: TGTGCCAGCAGCAAAGGAGGTTTACTACCGAATCCCTCACCCCTCCACTTT.

The chain recombines TRBV10-3 with TRBJ2-7; TRBD2 matches at 7 bases. Trimming took 6 bases from V and 0 from J; bases not matched to a gene: 11. The CDR3 is made up of 16 amino acids. Germline V CDR1 and CDR2: ENHRY, SYGVKD. CDR3 region: CAIRDGRLAFSYEQYF. As DNA, the CDR3 is TGTGCCATCAGGGACGGTCGACTAGCCTTCTCCTACGAGCAGTACTTC.

This clone came up once. The chain carries TRBV28 and TRBJ1-5; TRBD1 matches at 8 bases. J gave up 4 bases and V 3 bases, and 5 bases lay outside the gene matches. Germline V CDR1 and CDR2: MDHEN, SYDVKM. CDR3 length: 15 amino acids. The DNA of the CDR3 is TGTGCCAGCAGTTTCCAGGACAGGGCTAATCAGCCCCAGCATTTT. Residues: CASSFQDRANQPQHF.

This clone appeared once. This chain joins TRBV28 and TRBJ1-1; D unresolved. Germline CDR1 is MDHEN and CDR2 is SYDVKM. This CDR3 has 14 residues. V was trimmed by 2 bases and J by 8 bases, leaving 15 bases between them. CDR3 sequence reads: CASSLRSSREEAFF. The CDR3 DNA reads as TGTGCCAGCAGTTTAAGATCCTCGAGGGAGGAAGCTTTCTTT.

The chain joins TRBV29-1 to TRBJ2-7, with 7 bases aligning to TRBD1. V shed 5 bases, J shed 2 bases, and the junction held 9 bases outside the gene matches. Germline V gives CDR1 SQVTM, CDR2 ANQGSEA. The CDR3 is 14 amino acids. The CDR3 loop reads CSVQRRDSPYEQYF. The DNA of the CDR3 is TGCAGCGTTCAACGCCGGGACAGCCCCTACGAGCAGTACTTC.

The CDR3 region is CASSPGQDYGYTF. In nucleotides, the CDR3 is TGTGCCAGCAGTCCCGGACAGGACTATGGCTACACCTTC. The chain links TRBV2 to TRBJ1-2; 7 positions match TRBD1. The CDR3 has 13 residues. Losses at the gene ends were 5 bases for V and 3 bases for J; bases not matched to a gene: 3. Per germline, CDR1 SNHLY and CDR2 FYNNEI. The full variable domain, with the rest looked up from reference TRBV2 and TRBJ1-2, is EPEVTQTPSHQVTQMGQEVILRCVPISNHLYFYWYRQILGQKVEFLVSFYNNEISEKSEIFDDQFSVERPDGSNFTLKIRSTKLEDSAMYFCASSPGQDYGYTFGSGTRLTVV.

A single count supports this clone. This sequence joins TRBV18 and TRBJ2-1, with D uncertain. Germline lookup yields CDR1 KGHSH and CDR2 LQKENI. Trimming removed 6 bases from V and 0 bases from J, with 6 bases in between. The CDR3 has 13 residues. The CDR3 region has the DNA TGTGCCAGCTCGCTGAGCTCCTACAATGAGCAGTTCTTC. Translation: CASSLSSYNEQFF. Filled out from reference TRBV18 and TRBJ2-1, the complete variable domain reads NAGVMQNPRHLVRRRGQEARLRCSPMKGHSHVYWYRQLPEEGLKFMVYLQKENIIDESGMPKERFSAEFPKEGPSILRIQQVVRGDSAAYFCASSLSSYNEQFFGPGTRLTVL.

This chain links TRBV4-2 with TRBJ2-5, with 13 bases fitting TRBD2. With V trimmed by 4 bases and J by 5 bases, 4 bases remained unmatched. The CDR3 runs to 15 residues. Germline V lookup: CDR1 LGHNA, CDR2 YNFKEQ. CDR3 region: CASSRTSGSSETQYF. CDR3 bases: TGTGCCAGCAGCCGGACTAGCGGGAGCTCGGAGACCCAGTACTTC.

The V gene is TRBV19, the J gene TRBJ2-7, with 8 bases aligning to TRBD1. This CDR3 has 14 amino acids. Germline CDR1 LNHDA, CDR2 SQIVND (reference sequence). Germline trimming cut 1 base from V and 2 bases from J; bases unmatched to any gene: 1. CDR3 sequence reads: CASSIGDRPYEQYF. CDR3 DNA sequence: TGTGCCAGTAGTATAGGGGACAGGCCCTACGAGCAGTACTTC. The complete variable domain, with remaining parts taken from reference TRBV19 and TRBJ2-7, reads DGGITQSPKYLFRKEGQNVTLSCEQNLNHDAMYWYRQDPGQGLRLIYYSQIVNDFQKGDIAEGYSVSREKKESFPLTVTSAQKNPTAFYLCASSIGDRPYEQYFGPGTRLTVT.

Here the CDR3 reads CASSFYGISGALGTDTQYF. As DNA, the CDR3 is TGTGCCAGCAGCTTCTATGGAATTAGTGGGGCTCTGGGCACAGATACGCAGTATTTT. The J gene is TRBJ2-3, the V gene TRBV5-8; a possible D gene is TRBD1 (5 bases). In germline, CDR1 is SGHTS, CDR2 YDEGEE. The V and J ends lost 2 bases and 1 base respectively, with 23 bases between them. The CDR3 is made up of 19 amino acids.

The chain carries TRBV5-1 and TRBJ2-7; 8 bases are shared with TRBD1. Germline V lookup: CDR1 SGHRS, CDR2 YFSETQ. The CDR3 extends over 16 amino acids. V gave up 2 bases and J gave up 2 bases; unmatched junction bases: 9. The CDR3 loop reads CASSLGQGQKAYEQYF. CDR3 DNA: TGCGCCAGCAGCTTAGGACAGGGACAGAAAGCCTACGAGCAGTACTTC.

J is TRBJ1-6 and V is TRBV27; 8 nucleotides agree with TRBD1. The length of the CDR3 is 15 residues. The trim removed 5 bases at V and 6 bases at J, leaving 6 bases unmatched. CDR1 is MNHEY, CDR2 SMNVEV, per germline (reference sequence). The CDR3 sequence is CASSLTRGLNSPLHF. The CDR3 DNA follows: TGTGCCAGCAGTCTCACCAGGGGGCTTAATTCACCCCTCCACTTT.

This clone was seen just once. The genes are TRBV30 and TRBJ2-3, with D uncertain. The CDR3 covers 12 residues. Germline-derived CDR1 and CDR2 are GTSNPN and SVGIG (reference sequence). V was cut by 0 bases and J by 5 bases, with 6 bases left in between. The CDR3 sequence is CAWSVARDTQYF. In DNA form, the CDR3 reads TGTGCCTGGAGTGTAGCCCGAGATACGCAGTATTTT.

The gene calls are TRBV7-9 and TRBJ2-5, with TRBD2 matching over 8 bases. The J call may be incorrect, as the DNA end agrees better with TRBJ2-7. The V gene's germline CDR1 is SEHNR and CDR2 FQNEAQ (reference sequence). This CDR3 has 15 amino acids. CDR3 residues: CASSWEGAGGNEQYF. For the CDR3, the DNA is TGTGCCAGCAGCTGGGAAGGTGCGGGAGGTAACGAGCAGTACTTC.